These T cell receptor beta chains were read from a single sample in a study of T cell repertoires in cytomegalovirus infection. TCRdb used MiXCR to reprocess the reads, holding one entry per CDR3 protein. The profile shows hundreds of thousands of distinct CDR3 sequences, about 24% of them singletons. The material sequenced was CD8+ T cells from PBMCs. Receptors were obtained from a human donor in good health (CMV status not recorded). Some clones in this sample may be carry-over from other donors' samples. CDR3s include the opening cysteine and the closing phenylalanine or tryptophan. The D gene is left open where the match is weak. Clone size, where shown, is once, few, many, or a class for clones that have expanded.

D | J | size | V | CDR3 | DNA
TRBD1 | TRBJ2-1 | - | TRBV28 | CASSWADRHNEQFF | TGTGCCAGCAGTTGGGCGGACAGGCACAATGAGCAGTTCTTC
- | TRBJ2-7 | many | TRBV12-3/TRBV12-4 | CASSFWVDEQYF | TGTGCCAGCAGTTTCTGGGTAGACGAGCAGTACTTC
- | TRBJ1-1 | few | TRBV18 | CASSPRAGSGNTEAFF | TGTGCCAGCTCACCCCGAGCCGGTAGTGGGAACACTGAAGCTTTCTTT
TRBD1 | TRBJ1-2 | few | TRBV7-9 | CASSPEDRGDGYTF | TGTGCCAGCAGCCCAGAGGACAGGGGGGATGGCTACACCTTC
TRBD1 | TRBJ1-5 | many | TRBV7-8 | CASSQGQGPHQPQHF | TGTGCCAGCAGCCAAGGACAGGGTCCCCATCAGCCCCAGCATTTT
- | TRBJ2-5 | few | TRBV7-6 | CASIEILQETQYF | TGTGCCAGCATCGAGATTCTCCAGGAGACCCAGTACTTC
- | TRBJ2-3 | - | TRBV20-1 | CSAPPEVAGPDTQYF | TGCAGTGCTCCCCCCGAGGTTGCGGGACCAGATACGCAGTATTTT
- | TRBJ2-6 | - | TRBV19 | CALGGTSISGANVLTF | TGTGCCTTAGGAGGGACAAGCATCTCTGGGGCCAACGTCCTGACTTTC
- | TRBJ2-2 | few | TRBV29-1 | CSVEEWGANTGELFF | TGCAGCGTTGAAGAGTGGGGAGCTAACACCGGGGAGCTGTTTTTT
- | TRBJ1-6 | - | TRBV28 | CASSLASESPLHF | TGTGCCAGCAGTTTAGCGTCCGAATCACCCCTCCACTTT
- | TRBJ2-1 | - | TRBV2 | CASSEARDLRNEQFF | TGTGCCAGCAGTGAAGCGCGGGACCTAAGAAATGAGCAGTTCTTC
TRBD2 | TRBJ2-3 | many | TRBV28 | CASSLSGTSGGITDTQYF | TGTGCCAGCAGTTTATCCGGGACTAGCGGAGGGATCACAGATACGCAGTATTTT
TRBD1 | TRBJ2-7 | - | TRBV29-1 | CSVESEGQGSYEQYF | TGCAGCGTTGAATCGGAAGGACAGGGCTCCTACGAGCAGTACTTC
- | TRBJ2-7 | once | TRBV27 | CASSLTTSYEQYF | TGTGCCAGCAGTTTAACTACAAGTTACGAGCAGTACTTC
- | TRBJ2-4 | few | TRBV20-1 | CSARPYSAKNIQYF | TGCAGTGCTAGACCTTACTCAGCCAAAAACATTCAGTACTTC
- | TRBJ1-2 | - | TRBV7-9 | CASSLSAELYGYTF | TGTGCCAGCAGCTTATCTGCGGAGTTATATGGCTACACCTTC
TRBD2 | TRBJ2-7 | few | TRBV12-3/TRBV12-4 | CASSWGGSSEQYF | TGTGCCAGCAGTTGGGGGGGGTCCAGCGAGCAGTACTTC
- | TRBJ1-2 | - | TRBV29-1 | CSVGTDANYGYTF | TGCAGCGTTGGAACAGACGCTAACTATGGCTACACCTTC
- | TRBJ2-7 | many | TRBV25-1 | CASSEFRNSGYEQYF | TGTGCCAGCAGTGAATTCAGGAATAGCGGCTACGAGCAGTACTTC
- | TRBJ1-6 | - | TRBV20-1 | CSGNRAPLHF | TGCAGTGGAAATAGGGCACCCCTCCACTTT
- | TRBJ2-1 | many | TRBV11-3 | CASSLLPHNEQFF | TGTGCCAGCAGCTTACTCCCCCACAATGAGCAGTTCTTC
- | TRBJ2-5 | few | TRBV7-6 | CASSPDREALETQYF | TGTGCCAGCAGCCCCGACAGGGAGGCTTTGGAGACCCAGTACTTC
- | TRBJ1-2 | - | TRBV10-1 | CASSPSKLWGYTF | TGCGCCAGCAGTCCGTCCAAGTTATGGGGCTACACCTTC
- | TRBJ2-4 | - | TRBV19 | CASSWMAKNIQYF | TGTGCCAGTAGTTGGATGGCCAAAAACATTCAGTACTTC
TRBD2 | TRBJ2-1 | - | TRBV7-9 | CASSSRGAGAGNEQFF | TGTGCCAGCAGCTCCCGAGGAGCGGGGGCGGGCAATGAGCAGTTCTTC
TRBD1 | TRBJ1-5 | - | TRBV2 | CASSEGTGEQPQHF | TGTGCCAGCAGTGAAGGGACAGGGGAACAGCCCCAGCATTTT
- | TRBJ1-1 | many | TRBV7-8 | CASSLEGGNTEAFF | TGTGCCAGCAGCTTAGAGGGAGGGAACACTGAAGCTTTCTTT
- | TRBJ1-6 | - | TRBV10-3 | CAISEGGLLPLHF | TGTGCCATCAGTGAGGGAGGGCTTCTGCCCCTCCACTTT
- | TRBJ1-2 | many | TRBV4-1 | CASSQGGHGYTF | TGCGCCAGCAGCCAAGGAGGGCATGGCTACACCTTC
- | TRBJ1-1 | - | TRBV6-4 | CASTVDGGYTEAFF | TGTGCCAGCACCGTCGACGGGGGTTATACTGAAGCTTTCTTT
- | TRBJ1-5 | - | TRBV7-3 | CARSLGVNQPQHF | TGTGCCAGAAGCTTAGGGGTCAATCAGCCCCAGCATTTT
TRBD1 | TRBJ2-1 | - | TRBV28 | CASIDYRGPSSKIGEFF | TGTGCCAGCATTGACTACAGGGGGCCAAGCAGCAAGATAGGCGAATTCTTC
TRBD1 | TRBJ1-6 | - | TRBV14 | CASSPRGTGNSPLHF | TGTGCCAGCAGCCCCAGGGGGACAGGGAATTCACCCCTCCACTTT
TRBD2 | TRBJ2-1 | once | TRBV11-1 | CASSLFGTSQYNEQFF | TGTGCCAGCAGCTTATTTGGGACTAGCCAGTACAATGAGCAGTTCTTC
- | TRBJ2-7 | - | TRBV20-1 | CSARVEGTYEQYF | TGCAGTGCTAGAGTTGAGGGTACCTACGAGCAGTACTTC
TRBD1 | TRBJ1-1 | many | TRBV7-9 | CASSSSRDRGLAFF | TGTGCCAGCAGCTCGTCCCGGGACAGGGGTTTGGCTTTCTTT
- | TRBJ2-1 | - | TRBV19 | CASSIGRGPYNEQFF | TGTGCCAGTAGTATTGGCAGGGGCCCCTACAATGAGCAGTTCTTC
- | TRBJ1-2 | - | TRBV28 | CASILVQGASYGYTF | TGTGCCAGCATTCTGGTTCAGGGAGCAAGCTATGGCTACACCTTC
TRBD2 | TRBJ2-1 | - | TRBV24-1 | CATSAPGLKNEQFF | TGTGCCACCAGTGCTCCGGGACTAAAAAATGAGCAGTTCTTC
TRBD1 | TRBJ2-7 | - | TRBV29-1 | CSATGTGSYEQYF | TGCAGCGCCACCGGGACAGGGTCCTACGAGCAGTACTTC
- | TRBJ1-1 | - | TRBV5-5 | CASSLAGEAFF | TGTGCCAGCAGCTTGGCAGGGGAAGCTTTCTTT
TRBD2 | TRBJ2-1 | once | TRBV29-1 | CSVPFTGTSVANSYNEQFF | TGCAGCGTTCCCTTTACCGGGACTAGCGTTGCAAACTCCTACAATGAGCAGTTCTTC
- | TRBJ1-4 | - | TRBV3-1 | CANSQIGETDYEKLFF | TGTGCCAACAGCCAAATCGGGGAAACCGACTATGAAAAACTGTTTTTT
- | TRBJ1-2 | - | TRBV20-1 | CSAFRPGEGPDGYTF | TGCAGTGCGTTTAGACCAGGTGAGGGCCCCGATGGCTACACCTTC
- | TRBJ1-1 | many | TRBV7-8 | CASSGYRVRNTEAFF | TGTGCCAGCAGCGGGTACAGAGTACGCAACACTGAAGCTTTCTTT
TRBD2 | TRBJ2-1 | many | TRBV7-6 | CASSLAGLAGGKEQFF | TGTGCCAGCAGCTTAGCAGGGCTAGCGGGGGGGAAAGAGCAGTTCTTC
TRBD1 | TRBJ2-5 | - | TRBV10-3 | CAISDSRQGTEQETQYF | TGTGCCATCAGTGACTCCCGACAGGGTACGGAGCAAGAGACCCAGTACTTC
- | TRBJ2-3 | few | TRBV28 | CASSLGGRGSDTQYF | TGTGCCAGCAGTTTAGGTGGCCGGGGATCAGATACGCAGTATTTT
- | TRBJ2-5 | once | TRBV7-9 | CASSPRRPERGGETQYF | TGTGCCAGCAGCCCACGTAGGCCCGAGAGGGGCGGAGAGACCCAGTACTTC
- | TRBJ2-7 | few | TRBV20-1 | CSARDQGSYEQYF | TGCAGTGCTAGAGACCAGGGTTCTTACGAGCAGTACTTC
- | TRBJ1-1 | - | TRBV20-1 | CSARAVGGGTEAFF | TGCAGTGCTAGAGCCGTGGGGGGCGGCACTGAAGCTTTCTTT
TRBD2 | TRBJ2-4 | few | TRBV4-1 | CASSQVGAGGIQYF | TGCGCCAGCAGCCAAGTAGGAGCGGGGGGCATTCAGTACTTC